This TCR beta chain emerged from a study of T cell repertoires in cytomegalovirus infection. About the study: Indicated by public TCR beta signatures were CMV infection and matching HLA type. Points from the study as a whole: Using cumulative public TCR beta family frequency, the authors identified those who carried CMV together with the relevant HLA.

TCRdb passed the reads through MiXCR, listing each CDR3 protein once. The sample yields around 750,000 distinct CDR3 sequences, about 30% seen once. As to this clonotype: Antigen unknown.

V lost 6 bases, J lost 7 bases, and 19 bases lay in between. This CDR3 contains 15 residues. From germline, CDR1 is LNHDA and CDR2 SQIVND (reference sequence). The V gene is TRBV19, the J gene TRBJ2-1; the D gene is possibly TRBD2 (7 bases). The starting material was cultured CD8+ T cells from PBMCs, obtained from culture after CMV antigen stimulation. The receptor was isolated from a human donor in good health (CMV status not recorded). Some clones in this sample may be carry-over from other donors' samples. The DNA for the CDR3 is TGTGCCAGTAGGGAGACTAGGGGGGGGCATAATGAGCAGTTCTTC. Translated, it gives CASRETRGGHNEQFF.